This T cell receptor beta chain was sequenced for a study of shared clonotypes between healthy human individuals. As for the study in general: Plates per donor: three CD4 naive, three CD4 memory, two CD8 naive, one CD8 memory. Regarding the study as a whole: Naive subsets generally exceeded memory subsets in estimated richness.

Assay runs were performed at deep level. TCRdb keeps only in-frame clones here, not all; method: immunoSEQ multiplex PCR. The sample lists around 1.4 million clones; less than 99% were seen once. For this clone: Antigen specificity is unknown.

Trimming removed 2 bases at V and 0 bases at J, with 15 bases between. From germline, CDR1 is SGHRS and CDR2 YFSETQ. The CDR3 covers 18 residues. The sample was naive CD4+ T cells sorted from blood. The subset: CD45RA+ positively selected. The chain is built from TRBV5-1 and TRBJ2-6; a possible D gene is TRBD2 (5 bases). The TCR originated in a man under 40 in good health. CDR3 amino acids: CASSFPRNGNSGANVLTF. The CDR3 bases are TGCGCCAGCAGCTTCCCCCGAAACGGGAACTCTGGGGCCAACGTCCTGACTTTC.